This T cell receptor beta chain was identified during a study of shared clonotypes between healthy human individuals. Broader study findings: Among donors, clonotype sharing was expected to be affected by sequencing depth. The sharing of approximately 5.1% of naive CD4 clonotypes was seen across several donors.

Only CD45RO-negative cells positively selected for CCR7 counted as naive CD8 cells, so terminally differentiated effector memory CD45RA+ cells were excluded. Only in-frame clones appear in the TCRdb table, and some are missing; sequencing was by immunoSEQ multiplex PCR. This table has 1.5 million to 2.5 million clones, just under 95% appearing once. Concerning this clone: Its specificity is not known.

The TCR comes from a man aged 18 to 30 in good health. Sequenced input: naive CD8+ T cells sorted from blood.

CDR3 amino acids: CASSPRLDYTGELFF. CDR3 nucleotide sequence: TGCGCCAGCAGCCCGAGACTAGATTACACCGGGGAGCTGTTTTTT. The chain links TRBV4-1 to TRBJ2-2; tentatively, D is TRBD2 (6 bases). CDR1 and CDR2 (germline): MGHRA, YSYEKL. The length of the CDR3 is 15 residues. Trimming left V 4 bases short and J 3 bases short, with 12 bases between.